The rows below give T cell receptor beta chains drawn from one sample of a study of T cell repertoires in cytomegalovirus infection. What these receptors recognize is not known. TCRdb ran MiXCR on the reads and lists one entry per CDR3 protein. This table holds hundreds of thousands of distinct CDR3 sequences, approximately 33% found once. The starting material was cultured CD8+ T cells from PBMCs, obtained from culture after CMV antigen stimulation. The origin of the receptors is a human donor in good health (CMV status not recorded). Some clones in this sample may be carry-over from other donors' samples. CDR3s include the opening cysteine and the closing phenylalanine or tryptophan. The D gene is left open where the match is weak. Not every row has a clone size; where given, it reads once, few, many or a size class.

v_gene: TRBV7-9
d_gene: NA
abundance: NA
j_gene: TRBJ2-5
CDR3aa: CASSQSAGTETQYF
CDR3nt: TGTGCCAGCAGCCAATCTGCCGGCACGGAGACCCAGTACTTC

v_gene: TRBV9
d_gene: TRBD2
abundance: NA
j_gene: TRBJ2-1
CDR3aa: CASRPRAGVYNEQFF
CDR3nt: TGTGCCAGCAGACCGCGAGCGGGGGTATACAATGAGCAGTTCTTC

v_gene: TRBV3-1
d_gene: TRBD1
abundance: NA
j_gene: TRBJ2-7
CDR3aa: CASSRVTDPGQGGVEQYF
CDR3nt: TGTGCCAGCAGCCGAGTGACTGATCCGGGACAGGGAGGTGTAGAGCAGTACTTC

v_gene: TRBV7-6
d_gene: NA
abundance: NA
j_gene: TRBJ2-5
CDR3aa: CASSSISEGQETQYF
CDR3nt: TGTGCCAGCAGCTCCATCTCGGAGGGCCAAGAGACCCAGTACTTC

v_gene: TRBV5-6
d_gene: NA
abundance: NA
j_gene: TRBJ2-5
CDR3aa: CASRGAPTQETQYF
CDR3nt: TGTGCCAGCAGGGGGGCCCCCACCCAAGAGACCCAGTACTTC

v_gene: TRBV28
d_gene: TRBD2
abundance: many
j_gene: TRBJ2-3
CDR3aa: CASSQTSGGIDTQYF
CDR3nt: TGTGCCAGCAGCCAGACTAGCGGGGGGATAGATACGCAGTATTTT

v_gene: TRBV7-6
d_gene: TRBD1
abundance: NA
j_gene: TRBJ1-5
CDR3aa: CVSSASGTGGQPQHF
CDR3nt: TGTGTCAGCAGCGCCTCCGGGACAGGGGGTCAGCCCCAGCATTTT

v_gene: TRBV7-8
d_gene: NA
abundance: many
j_gene: TRBJ2-7
CDR3aa: CASSPRGSSYSYEQYF
CDR3nt: TGTGCCAGCAGCCCCCGGGGGAGCTCCTACTCCTACGAGCAGTACTTC

v_gene: TRBV10-3
d_gene: NA
abundance: few
j_gene: TRBJ1-4
CDR3aa: CAIRQGLNEKLFF
CDR3nt: TGTGCCATCAGACAGGGTCTTAATGAAAAACTGTTTTTT

v_gene: TRBV6-4
d_gene: NA
abundance: NA
j_gene: TRBJ2-1
CDR3aa: CASSDSTHEQFF
CDR3nt: TGTGCCAGCAGTGACTCGACCCATGAGCAGTTCTTC

v_gene: TRBV7-9
d_gene: TRBD2
abundance: NA
j_gene: TRBJ2-1
CDR3aa: CASSFGGGGKSEQFF
CDR3nt: TGTGCCAGCAGCTTCGGGGGCGGGGGGAAGAGTGAGCAGTTCTTC

v_gene: TRBV2
d_gene: NA
abundance: NA
j_gene: TRBJ2-3
CDR3aa: CASSAGSTNTDTQYF
CDR3nt: TGTGCCAGCAGTGCCGGCAGCACCAACACAGATACGCAGTATTTT

v_gene: TRBV9
d_gene: TRBD2
abundance: NA
j_gene: TRBJ2-1
CDR3aa: CASSPQSSGGYEQFF
CDR3nt: TGTGCCAGCAGCCCCCAATCGAGCGGGGGCTATGAGCAGTTCTTC

v_gene: TRBV19
d_gene: NA
abundance: NA
j_gene: TRBJ1-1
CDR3aa: CASSWGFAGMNTEAFF
CDR3nt: TGTGCCAGTAGTTGGGGTTTCGCAGGAATGAACACTGAAGCTTTCTTT

v_gene: TRBV2
d_gene: NA
abundance: NA
j_gene: TRBJ1-2
CDR3aa: CASRRDGGLYGYTF
CDR3nt: TGTGCCAGCAGGCGGGACGGGGGGCTATATGGCTACACCTTC

v_gene: TRBV28
d_gene: NA
abundance: NA
j_gene: TRBJ1-1
CDR3aa: CASSFSAPNTEAFF
CDR3nt: TGTGCCAGCAGTTTTTCCGCGCCGAACACTGAAGCTTTCTTT

v_gene: TRBV20-1
d_gene: TRBD2
abundance: NA
j_gene: TRBJ2-1
CDR3aa: CSARDLSSGGGPYNEQFF
CDR3nt: TGCAGTGCTAGAGATCTTAGTAGCGGGGGGGGCCCCTACAATGAGCAGTTCTTC

v_gene: TRBV19
d_gene: NA
abundance: NA
j_gene: TRBJ2-2
CDR3aa: CASSGVLTGELFF
CDR3nt: TGTGCCAGCTCCGGGGTGCTCACCGGGGAGCTGTTTTTT

v_gene: TRBV14
d_gene: TRBD1
abundance: NA
j_gene: TRBJ2-5
CDR3aa: CASSQERGRQETQYF
CDR3nt: TGTGCCAGCAGCCAAGAAAGGGGGCGCCAAGAGACCCAGTACTTC

v_gene: TRBV27
d_gene: NA
abundance: few
j_gene: TRBJ2-5
CDR3aa: CASTRTTGIQETQYF
CDR3nt: TGTGCCAGCACTCGAACCACAGGAATTCAAGAGACCCAGTACTTC

v_gene: TRBV7-6
d_gene: NA
abundance: NA
j_gene: TRBJ1-1
CDR3aa: CASSRGGGGTEAFF
CDR3nt: TGTGCCAGCAGCAGAGGTGGGGGCGGCACTGAAGCTTTCTTT

v_gene: TRBV7-2
d_gene: TRBD2
abundance: NA
j_gene: TRBJ2-3
CDR3aa: CASSLVAGREDTQYF
CDR3nt: TGTGCCAGCAGCTTAGTGGCGGGGAGGGAAGATACGCAGTATTTT

v_gene: TRBV9
d_gene: NA
abundance: NA
j_gene: TRBJ2-2
CDR3aa: CASSPGAQNTGELFF
CDR3nt: TGTGCCAGCAGCCCGGGGGCCCAGAACACCGGGGAGCTGTTTTTT

v_gene: TRBV7-8
d_gene: TRBD1
abundance: many
j_gene: TRBJ2-3
CDR3aa: CASSAAQGQITDTQYF
CDR3nt: TGTGCCAGCAGCGCCGCACAGGGACAGATAACAGATACGCAGTATTTT

v_gene: TRBV27
d_gene: NA
abundance: NA
j_gene: TRBJ2-7
CDR3aa: CASSLAPRGYEQYF
CDR3nt: TGTGCCAGCAGTTTGGCGCCTAGGGGCTACGAGCAGTACTTC

v_gene: TRBV7-2
d_gene: TRBD1
abundance: many
j_gene: TRBJ1-6
CDR3aa: CASSRPGQSSYNSPLHF
CDR3nt: TGTGCCAGCAGCCGACCGGGACAGAGCTCCTATAATTCACCCCTCCACTTT

v_gene: TRBV11-2
d_gene: NA
abundance: NA
j_gene: TRBJ2-3
CDR3aa: CASSLEDAGTDTQYF
CDR3nt: TGTGCCAGCAGCTTAGAGGACGCAGGCACAGATACGCAGTATTTT

v_gene: TRBV6-5
d_gene: NA
abundance: NA
j_gene: TRBJ2-1
CDR3aa: CASSYVGAYNEQFF
CDR3nt: TGTGCCAGCAGTTACGTCGGGGCCTACAATGAGCAGTTCTTC

v_gene: TRBV20-1
d_gene: TRBD2
abundance: few
j_gene: TRBJ2-5
CDR3aa: CSATDPGTSGETQYF
CDR3nt: TGCAGTGCTACGGACCCGGGGACTAGCGGAGAGACCCAGTACTTC

v_gene: TRBV10-3
d_gene: NA
abundance: NA
j_gene: TRBJ2-1
CDR3aa: CAISESTDFYNEQFF
CDR3nt: TGTGCCATCAGTGAGAGCACCGACTTCTACAATGAGCAGTTCTTC

v_gene: TRBV7-6
d_gene: NA
abundance: NA
j_gene: TRBJ2-1
CDR3aa: CASSLRSNSYNEQFF
CDR3nt: TGTGCTAGCAGCTTAAGGTCCAACTCCTACAATGAGCAGTTCTTC

v_gene: TRBV7-9
d_gene: TRBD1
abundance: few
j_gene: TRBJ1-6
CDR3aa: CASSRTGMDSPLHF
CDR3nt: TGTGCCAGCAGCCGGACAGGCATGGACTCACCCCTCCACTTT

v_gene: TRBV27
d_gene: TRBD2
abundance: NA
j_gene: TRBJ2-7
CDR3aa: CASSTLAGASYEQYF
CDR3nt: TGTGCCAGCAGTACTCTAGCGGGGGCTTCCTACGAGCAGTACTTC

v_gene: TRBV14
d_gene: NA
abundance: NA
j_gene: TRBJ2-1
CDR3aa: CASRPRNRVADNEQFF
CDR3nt: TGTGCCAGCAGACCGAGAAACAGGGTTGCAGACAATGAGCAGTTCTTC

v_gene: TRBV9
d_gene: NA
abundance: NA
j_gene: TRBJ2-5
CDR3aa: CASSAPDTRRETQYF
CDR3nt: TGTGCCAGCAGCGCCCCGGACACCCGCCGAGAGACCCAGTACTTC

v_gene: TRBV28
d_gene: NA
abundance: once
j_gene: TRBJ1-1
CDR3aa: CASSLYQGQGTEAFF
CDR3nt: TGTGCCAGCAGTTTGTATCAGGGCCAGGGCACTGAAGCTTTCTTT

v_gene: TRBV19
d_gene: NA
abundance: NA
j_gene: TRBJ1-1
CDR3aa: CASSPFLGTDVEAFF
CDR3nt: TGTGCCAGTAGTCCTTTTCTGGGTACGGACGTTGAAGCTTTCTTT

v_gene: TRBV20-1
d_gene: NA
abundance: once
j_gene: TRBJ2-1
CDR3aa: CSANTNHRSYNEQFF
CDR3nt: TGCAGTGCTAATACGAACCACAGGAGCTACAATGAGCAGTTCTTC

v_gene: TRBV29-1
d_gene: NA
abundance: NA
j_gene: TRBJ2-1
CDR3aa: CSVERLDNEQFF
CDR3nt: TGCAGCGTTGAGCGGTTGGACAATGAGCAGTTCTTC

v_gene: TRBV7-3
d_gene: TRBD2
abundance: NA
j_gene: TRBJ2-3
CDR3aa: CASSSLSRGRGDTQYF
CDR3nt: TGTGCCAGCAGCTCTCTTTCGCGGGGGAGGGGTGATACGCAGTATTTT

v_gene: TRBV14
d_gene: NA
abundance: few
j_gene: TRBJ1-4
CDR3aa: CASSQDQDSGGLDEKLFF
CDR3nt: TGTGCCAGCAGCCAAGATCAAGACAGTGGAGGCCTAGATGAAAAACTGTTTTTT

v_gene: TRBV7-8
d_gene: TRBD1
abundance: few
j_gene: TRBJ2-1
CDR3aa: CASTDRVEQFF
CDR3nt: TGTGCCAGCACTGACAGGGTTGAGCAGTTCTTC

v_gene: TRBV5-1
d_gene: NA
abundance: few
j_gene: TRBJ2-7
CDR3aa: CASRTDGASYEQYF
CDR3nt: TGCGCCAGCAGAACCGACGGGGCCTCCTACGAGCAGTACTTC

v_gene: TRBV7-9
d_gene: NA
abundance: few
j_gene: TRBJ2-1
CDR3aa: CATLSPNEQFF
CDR3nt: TGTGCCACCCTAAGTCCCAATGAGCAGTTCTTC

v_gene: TRBV15
d_gene: NA
abundance: few
j_gene: TRBJ1-1
CDR3aa: CATSKPQGREAFF
CDR3nt: TGTGCCACCAGCAAGCCTCAGGGCCGTGAAGCTTTCTTT

v_gene: TRBV7-6
d_gene: TRBD2
abundance: few
j_gene: TRBJ2-2
CDR3aa: CASSLARLRASGFTGELFF
CDR3nt: TGTGCCAGCAGCTTAGCAAGACTTAGGGCTAGCGGGTTCACCGGGGAGCTGTTTTTT

v_gene: TRBV29-1
d_gene: NA
abundance: NA
j_gene: TRBJ2-1
CDR3aa: CSVEGPRGLNEQFF
CDR3nt: TGCAGCGTTGAAGGACCGCGAGGGCTCAATGAGCAGTTCTTC

v_gene: TRBV20-1
d_gene: NA
abundance: NA
j_gene: TRBJ1-2
CDR3aa: CSVKITRGTLGYTF
CDR3nt: TGCAGTGTTAAAATCACCCGGGGTACTTTGGGCTACACCTTC

v_gene: TRBV19
d_gene: NA
abundance: NA
j_gene: TRBJ2-7
CDR3aa: CVSSIYPTGPYEQYF
CDR3nt: TGTGTCAGTAGTATTTACCCAACAGGGCCCTACGAGCAGTACTTC

v_gene: TRBV6-5
d_gene: NA
abundance: NA
j_gene: TRBJ1-1
CDR3aa: CASSPPLALGTEAFF
CDR3nt: TGTGCCAGCAGTCCCCCGTTGGCATTGGGGACTGAAGCTTTCTTT

v_gene: TRBV6-2/TRBV6-3
d_gene: NA
abundance: NA
j_gene: TRBJ2-1
CDR3aa: CASSTTGRSYNEQFF
CDR3nt: TGTGCCAGCAGCACAACAGGGCGCTCCTACAATGAGCAGTTCTTC

v_gene: TRBV7-9
d_gene: NA
abundance: few
j_gene: TRBJ1-2
CDR3aa: CARTPIGGYTF
CDR3nt: TGTGCCAGAACTCCTATCGGGGGCTACACCTTC

v_gene: TRBV7-8
d_gene: TRBD1
abundance: many
j_gene: TRBJ2-2
CDR3aa: CASSTGTGGTGELFF
CDR3nt: TGTGCCAGCAGCACAGGGACAGGGGGAACCGGGGAGCTGTTTTTT

v_gene: TRBV10-3
d_gene: TRBD2
abundance: NA
j_gene: TRBJ2-2
CDR3aa: CAISETSGGRLTGELFF
CDR3nt: TGTGCCATCAGTGAGACTAGCGGGGGGAGGTTGACCGGGGAGCTGTTTTTT

v_gene: TRBV15
d_gene: TRBD1
abundance: NA
j_gene: TRBJ2-1
CDR3aa: CVTSRDGTGLNEQFF
CDR3nt: TGTGTCACCAGCAGAGATGGGACAGGGCTGAATGAGCAGTTCTTC

v_gene: TRBV7-2
d_gene: NA
abundance: many
j_gene: TRBJ1-2
CDR3aa: CASSPPGVNYGYTF
CDR3nt: TGTGCCAGCAGCCCCCCCGGGGTTAACTATGGCTACACCTTC

v_gene: TRBV7-6
d_gene: NA
abundance: few
j_gene: TRBJ2-5
CDR3aa: CASSPLRGGQTQYF
CDR3nt: TGTGCCAGCAGCCCCCTCCGAGGGGGACAGACCCAGTACTTC

v_gene: TRBV27
d_gene: NA
abundance: NA
j_gene: TRBJ2-2
CDR3aa: CASGDYTGELFF
CDR3nt: TGTGCCAGCGGAGACTATACGGGGGAGCTGTTTTTT

v_gene: TRBV4-1
d_gene: TRBD2
abundance: many
j_gene: TRBJ2-2
CDR3aa: CASSPSAGDTGELFF
CDR3nt: TGCGCCAGCAGCCCCTCAGCGGGGGACACCGGGGAGCTGTTTTTT

v_gene: TRBV12-3/TRBV12-4
d_gene: NA
abundance: NA
j_gene: TRBJ2-5
CDR3aa: CASSGAGFQETQYF
CDR3nt: TGTGCCAGCAGTGGGGCAGGGTTTCAAGAGACCCAGTACTTC